This TCR beta chain stems from a study of long-term antiretroviral therapy in people with HIV. General study findings and limits: Post-ART, diversity grew, though it stayed under transplant donor control levels.

CDR1 MDHEN and CDR2 SYDVKM come from the germline V gene. V was clipped by 8 bases and J by 4 bases, with 14 bases between them. This CDR3 region has 14 residues. The assay used was immunoSEQ (version v3.0), run at survey level. Each sample had sequencing targeting roughly 35,000-55,000 T-cell genomes. Sequencing was performed with immunoSEQ multiplex PCR; in TCRdb, only in-frame clones are kept and a portion is missing. This table holds approximately 27,000 clones, about 90% found once. On this clone itself: Its antigen is undetermined.

This clonotype was sampled from a woman under 30 with HIV. V usage is TRBV28 and J usage is TRBJ1-4; D is ambiguous. The sequencing used unsorted PBMCs, collected 1.8 years after starting antiretroviral therapy. This CDR3 is CASVTTGNNEKLFF. CDR3 nucleotides: TGTGCCAGCGTAACGACTGGAAATAATGAAAAACTGTTTTTT.